This is a list of T cell receptor beta chains from one sample in a study of blood T cell repertoires in COVID-19. Repertoires were generated with immunoSEQ multiplex PCR, while TCRdb's copy carries only in-frame clones and drops some. The table lists 84,000 or so clones, over 65% of them singletons, with about half in the top ten. The sequencing sample was made of peripheral blood. These receptors came from a human donor in a cohort sampled during active COVID-19. Each CDR3 is given with its conserved first and last residue. The D gene is left open where the match is weak. The listing skips clone size in some rows; elsewhere it reads once, few, many or a size class.

TRBV7-3	NA	TRBJ1-1	TRBD1	TGTGCCAGCAGCTTAACAGGGGGCATGAACACTGAAGCTTTCTTT	CASSLTGGMNTEAFF
TRBV15	NA	TRBJ2-4	NA	TGTGCCACCAGCAGGGGCGGGTACGACATTCAGTACTTC	CATSRGGYDIQYF
TRBV28	NA	TRBJ2-5	TRBD1	TGTGCCAGCAGTTCCGTAGGGACAGGGGGAGAGACCCAGTACTTC	CASSSVGTGGETQYF
TRBV5-1	NA	TRBJ2-1	NA	TGCGCCAGCAGCTTGGCCACTCCGCCCAATGAGCAGTTCTTC	CASSLATPPNEQFF
TRBV2	NA	TRBJ2-4	TRBD2	TGTGCCAGCAGTGAGCTGGCGGGAGGCCAAACGGGCACCAAAAACATTCAGTACTTC	CASSELAGGQTGTKNIQYF
TRBV29-1	NA	TRBJ2-7	TRBD1	TGCAGCGTTGTAAGGGACAGGGGTATCTACGAGCAGTACTTC	CSVVRDRGIYEQYF
TRBV7-9	NA	TRBJ2-2	TRBD2	TGTGCCAGCAGAGACCGCGGGACTAGCGGGAGCACCGGGGAGCTGTTTTTT	CASRDRGTSGSTGELFF
TRBV5-6	NA	TRBJ1-4	NA	TGTGCCAGCAGTTTAGCACAGGATGAGACGGAAAAACTGTTTTTT	CASSLAQDETEKLFF
TRBV7-3	NA	TRBJ2-2	TRBD1	TGTGCCAGCAGCAAGACAGGGTACACCGGGGAGCTGTTTTTT	CASSKTGYTGELFF
TRBV15	NA	TRBJ1-1	TRBD1	TGTGCCACCAGCAGTACAGGGGACGCTGAAGCTTTCTTT	CATSSTGDAEAFF
TRBV20-1	NA	TRBJ2-5	NA	TGCAGTGCAGGCGGAGAGACCCAGTACTTC	CSAGGETQYF
TRBV15	NA	TRBJ2-6	TRBD1	TGTGCCACCAGCAGCGGACAGGCCTCTGGGGCCAACGTCCTGACTTTC	CATSSGQASGANVLTF
TRBV30	once	TRBJ1-1	NA	TGTGCCTCGCGGGGGTTCCAATGGGACACTGAAGCTTTCTTT	CASRGFQWDTEAFF
TRBV5-1	NA	TRBJ2-5	TRBD2	TGCGCCAGCAGCTTGGGCCTAGCGGGAGGTCCCCAAGAGACCCAGTACTTC	CASSLGLAGGPQETQYF
TRBV12-3/TRBV12-4	NA	TRBJ2-7	TRBD2	TGTGCCAGCAGTTTTGGGGACTACTACGAGCAGTACTTC	CASSFGDYYEQYF
TRBV30	NA	TRBJ2-1	TRBD2	TGTGCCTGGAGTCCGCCCGGACTAGCGGGAGCCAATGAGCAGTTCTTC	CAWSPPGLAGANEQFF
TRBV18	few	TRBJ1-2	TRBD1	TGTGCCAGCTCACCAAGAGGGGGCGATGGCTACACCTTC	CASSPRGGDGYTF
TRBV2	NA	TRBJ1-6	TRBD1	TGTGCCAGCAGTGGAGGGACAGATAATTCACCCCTCCACTTT	CASSGGTDNSPLHF
TRBV6-6	NA	TRBJ2-3	TRBD2	TGTGCCAGCAGTTACAGCCTAGCGGGAGGGACAGATACGCAGTATTTT	CASSYSLAGGTDTQYF
TRBV6-6	NA	TRBJ2-2	TRBD1	TGTGCCAGCAGCCTTATGAGGACAGGGGGAGGCGGGGAGCTGTTTTTT	CASSLMRTGGGGELFF
TRBV7-2	NA	TRBJ2-2	TRBD2	TGTGCCAGCAGTTCTGGACTAGCGTACACCGGGGAGCTGTTTTTT	CASSSGLAYTGELFF
TRBV29-1	NA	TRBJ2-3	NA	TGCAGCGTTGAGCGGTCGCCCACAGATACGCAGTATTTT	CSVERSPTDTQYF
TRBV2	NA	TRBJ2-2	NA	TGTGCCAGCAGGGACAGCCGTAACACCGGGGAGCTGTTTTTT	CASRDSRNTGELFF
TRBV5-1	few	TRBJ2-2	TRBD2	TGCGCCAGCAGCTTCGGACTAGCGGGACAATCTGGGGAGCTGTTTTTT	CASSFGLAGQSGELFF
TRBV7-2	NA	TRBJ1-6	NA	TGTGCCAGCAACCCGGGGGATAACAGGAGAAGTAATTCACCCCTCCACTTT	CASNPGDNRRSNSPLHF
TRBV28	NA	TRBJ1-1	NA	TGTGCCAGCAGTATCTCCGACAGAACTGAAGCTTTCTTT	CASSISDRTEAFF
TRBV5-4	NA	TRBJ1-2	TRBD1	TGTGCCAGCAGAGAGACAGGGGGCGCTAACTATGGCTACACCTTC	CASRETGGANYGYTF
TRBV5-1	NA	TRBJ2-3	TRBD2	TGCGCCAGCAGCTTGGCGGGAGGTAGGACAGATACGCAGTATTTT	CASSLAGGRTDTQYF
TRBV19	NA	TRBJ2-3	TRBD1	TGTGCCAGTAAAATAGGGGGGACAGGGGGCACAGATACGCAGTATTTT	CASKIGGTGGTDTQYF